One TCR beta chain is described in this entry. Antigen specificity is unknown. The entry originates in a study of cytomegalovirus exposure and HLA in healthy donors. Study context: Among around 180 million T cells, an earlier analysis found 117 million unique TCR beta sequences.

Study observations and caveats: There was a cluster of highly shared sequence variants that was likely a sequencing artifact. Immune exposure information comprised only CMV serostatus. Investigators reported approximately 150 TCR beta chains as tied to cytomegalovirus.

Primers for the PCR totalled 60 Vbeta and 13 Jbeta. Libraries were prepared by immunoSEQ multiplex PCR; TCRdb keeps only in-frame clonotypes and omits some of them. The table has roughly 160,000 clones, 75% seen once. CDR1 is GTSNPN and CDR2 is SVGIG in the germline V gene (reference sequence). The CDR3 spans 14 residues. V gave up 5 bases and J gave up 3 bases; unmatched junction bases: 6. The sample comprised PBMCs. V gene TRBV30 combines with J gene TRBJ2-2, with TRBD1 matching 7 bases. This sequence was found in a woman between 40 and 55 years old in good health and CMV-seropositive. This CDR3 reads CAWEWQGDTGELFF. The CDR3 coding sequence is TGTGCCTGGGAGTGGCAGGGGGACACCGGGGAGCTGTTTTTT.